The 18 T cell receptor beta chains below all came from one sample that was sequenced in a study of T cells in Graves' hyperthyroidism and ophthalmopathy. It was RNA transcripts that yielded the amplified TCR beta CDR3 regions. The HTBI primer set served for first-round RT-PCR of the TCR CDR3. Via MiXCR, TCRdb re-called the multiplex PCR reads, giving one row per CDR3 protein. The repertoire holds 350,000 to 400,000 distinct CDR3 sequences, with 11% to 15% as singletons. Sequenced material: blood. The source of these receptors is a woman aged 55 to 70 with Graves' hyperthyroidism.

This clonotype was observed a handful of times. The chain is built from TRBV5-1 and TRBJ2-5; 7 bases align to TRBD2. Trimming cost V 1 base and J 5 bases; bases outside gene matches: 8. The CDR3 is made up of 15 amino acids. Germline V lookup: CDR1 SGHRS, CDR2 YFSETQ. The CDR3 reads CASSLSAGVLETQYF. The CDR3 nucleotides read TGCGCCAGCAGCTTGAGCGCGGGAGTGTTGGAGACCCAGTACTTC.

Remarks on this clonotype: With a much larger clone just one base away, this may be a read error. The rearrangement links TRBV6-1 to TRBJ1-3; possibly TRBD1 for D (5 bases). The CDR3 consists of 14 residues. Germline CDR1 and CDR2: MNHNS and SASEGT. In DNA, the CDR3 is TGTGCCAGCGATACAGACAGCTCTGGAAACGCCATATATTTT. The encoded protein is CASDTDSSGNAIYF.

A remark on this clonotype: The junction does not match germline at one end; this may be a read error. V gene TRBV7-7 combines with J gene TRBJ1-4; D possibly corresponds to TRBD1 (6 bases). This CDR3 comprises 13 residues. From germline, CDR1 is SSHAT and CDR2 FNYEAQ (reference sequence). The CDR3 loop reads CASSLEQGEKLFF. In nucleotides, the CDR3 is TGTGCTAGCAGCTTAGAGCAGGGGGAAAAACTGTTTTTT.

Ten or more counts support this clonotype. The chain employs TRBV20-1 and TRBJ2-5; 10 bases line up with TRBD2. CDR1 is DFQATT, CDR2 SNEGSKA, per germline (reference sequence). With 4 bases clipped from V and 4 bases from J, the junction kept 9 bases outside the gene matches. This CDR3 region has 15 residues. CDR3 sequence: CSAIVRAGGLETQYF. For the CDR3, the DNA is TGCAGTGCTATTGTCCGAGCGGGAGGGTTAGAGACCCAGTACTTC.

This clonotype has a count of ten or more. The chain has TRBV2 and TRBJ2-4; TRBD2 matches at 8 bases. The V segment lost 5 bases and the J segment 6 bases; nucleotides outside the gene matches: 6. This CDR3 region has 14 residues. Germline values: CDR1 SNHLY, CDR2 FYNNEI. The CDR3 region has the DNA TGTGCCAGCAGTACTAGCGGAGGGTCAAACATTCAGTACTTC. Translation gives CASSTSGGSNIQYF.

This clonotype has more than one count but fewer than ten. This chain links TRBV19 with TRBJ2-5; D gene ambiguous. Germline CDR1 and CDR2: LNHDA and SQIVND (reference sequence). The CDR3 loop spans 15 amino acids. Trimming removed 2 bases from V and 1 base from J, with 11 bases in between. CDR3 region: CASSISGYAQETQYF. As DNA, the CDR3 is TGTGCCAGTAGTATATCCGGGTACGCCCAAGAGACCCAGTACTTC.

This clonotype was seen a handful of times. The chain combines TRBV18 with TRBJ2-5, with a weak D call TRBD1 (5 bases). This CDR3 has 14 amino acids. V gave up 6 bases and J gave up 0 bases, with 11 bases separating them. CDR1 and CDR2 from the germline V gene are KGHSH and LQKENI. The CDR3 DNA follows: TGTGCCAGCTCGGGGCTGCCGAACCAAGAGACCCAGTACTTC. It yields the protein CASSGLPNQETQYF. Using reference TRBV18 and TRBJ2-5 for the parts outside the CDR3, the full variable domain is NAGVMQNPRHLVRRRGQEARLRCSPMKGHSHVYWYRQLPEEGLKFMVYLQKENIIDESGMPKERFSAEFPKEGPSILRIQQVVRGDSAAYFCASSGLPNQETQYFGPGTRLLVL.

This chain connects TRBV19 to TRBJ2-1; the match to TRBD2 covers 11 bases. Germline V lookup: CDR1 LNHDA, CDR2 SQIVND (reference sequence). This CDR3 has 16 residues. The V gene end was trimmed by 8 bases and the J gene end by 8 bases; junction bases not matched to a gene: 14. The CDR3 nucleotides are TGTGCCAGTGCAGATGGACTAGCGGGTCCCTTCGATGAGCAGTTCTTC. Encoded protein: CASADGLAGPFDEQFF.

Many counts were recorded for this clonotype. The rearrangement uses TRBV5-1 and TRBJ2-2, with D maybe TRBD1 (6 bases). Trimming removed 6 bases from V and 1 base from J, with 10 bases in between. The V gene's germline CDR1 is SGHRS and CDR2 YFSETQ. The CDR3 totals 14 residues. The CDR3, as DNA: TGCGCCAGCAACAAGGGACAGAACACCGGGGAGCTGTTTTTT. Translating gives CASNKGQNTGELFF.

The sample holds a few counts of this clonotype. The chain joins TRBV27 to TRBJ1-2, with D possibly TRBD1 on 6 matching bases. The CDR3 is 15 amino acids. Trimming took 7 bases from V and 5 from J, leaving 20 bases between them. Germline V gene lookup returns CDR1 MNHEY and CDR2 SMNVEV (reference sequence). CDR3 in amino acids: CASKHKTTGPYGYTF. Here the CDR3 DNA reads TGTGCCAGCAAACATAAAACGACAGGTCCATATGGCTACACCTTC.

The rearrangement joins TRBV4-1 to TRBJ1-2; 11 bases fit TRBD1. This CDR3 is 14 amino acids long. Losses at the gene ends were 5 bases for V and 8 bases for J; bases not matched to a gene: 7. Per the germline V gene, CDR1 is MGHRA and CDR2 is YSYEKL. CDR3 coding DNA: TGCGCCAGCAGCAACGGACAGGGGGCTTTGGGCTACACCTTC. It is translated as CASSNGQGALGYTF.

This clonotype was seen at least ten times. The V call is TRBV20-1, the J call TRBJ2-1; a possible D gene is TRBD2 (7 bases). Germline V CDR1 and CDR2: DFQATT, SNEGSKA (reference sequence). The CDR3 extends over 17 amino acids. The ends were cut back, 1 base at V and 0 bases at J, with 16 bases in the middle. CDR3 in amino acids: CSARGGLAAGSYNEQFF. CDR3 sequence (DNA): TGCAGTGCTAGAGGGGGGCTAGCGGCCGGCTCCTACAATGAGCAGTTCTTC.

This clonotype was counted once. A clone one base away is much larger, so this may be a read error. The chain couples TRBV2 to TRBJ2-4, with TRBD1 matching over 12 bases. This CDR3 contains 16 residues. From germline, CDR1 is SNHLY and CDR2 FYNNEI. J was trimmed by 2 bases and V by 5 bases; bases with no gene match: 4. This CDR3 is CASSWDRGRTKNIQYF. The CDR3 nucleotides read TGTGCCAGCAGTTGGGACAGGGGGCGAACCAAAAACATTCAGTACTTC.

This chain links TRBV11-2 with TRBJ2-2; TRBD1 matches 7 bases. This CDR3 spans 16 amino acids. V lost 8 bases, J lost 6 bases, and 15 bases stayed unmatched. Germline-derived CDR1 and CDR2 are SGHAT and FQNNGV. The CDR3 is CASSRPGQGVAGELFF. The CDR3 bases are TGTGCCAGCTCCCGACCGGGTCAGGGGGTGGCCGGGGAGCTGTTTTTT.

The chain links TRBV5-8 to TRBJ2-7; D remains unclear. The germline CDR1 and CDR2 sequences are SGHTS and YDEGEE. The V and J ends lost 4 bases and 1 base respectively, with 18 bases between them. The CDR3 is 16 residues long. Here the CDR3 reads CASSVLDNTDSYEQYF. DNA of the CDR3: TGTGCCAGCAGCGTTCTCGATAACACAGATTCCTACGAGCAGTACTTC.

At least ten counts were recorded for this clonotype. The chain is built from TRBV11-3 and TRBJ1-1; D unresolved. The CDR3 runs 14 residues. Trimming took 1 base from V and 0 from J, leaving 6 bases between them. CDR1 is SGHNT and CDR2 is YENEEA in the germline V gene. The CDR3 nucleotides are TGTGCCAGCAGCTTAGTGGGTATGAACACTGAAGCTTTCTTT. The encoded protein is CASSLVGMNTEAFF.

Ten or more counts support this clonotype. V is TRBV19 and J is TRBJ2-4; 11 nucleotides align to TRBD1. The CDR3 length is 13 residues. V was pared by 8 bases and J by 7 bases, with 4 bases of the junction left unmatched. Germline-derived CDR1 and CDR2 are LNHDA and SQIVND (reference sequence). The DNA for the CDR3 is TGTGCCAGTGGGACAGGGGGATCGAACATTCAGTACTTC. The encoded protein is CASGTGGSNIQYF.

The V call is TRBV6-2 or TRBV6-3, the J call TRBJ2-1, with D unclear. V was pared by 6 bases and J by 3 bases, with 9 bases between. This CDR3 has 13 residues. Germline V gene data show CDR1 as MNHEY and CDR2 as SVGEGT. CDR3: CASSPWGYNEQFF. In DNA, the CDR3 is TGTGCCAGCAGCCCGTGGGGCTACAATGAGCAGTTCTTC.